This TCR beta chain was profiled in a study of T cell clones after liver transplantation. Overall study context: Timepoints were pre-transplant, pre-withdrawal, and after withdrawal was completed or failed.

Measured with immunoSEQ multiplex PCR; TCRdb has only the in-frame clones, and not every one. The data show about 51,000 clones, with roughly 71% seen just once and over 9.5% held by the top ten. Sequenced material: CD4+ T cells from blood, taken about 56 months after liver transplant. This receptor was obtained from a human patient who received a liver transplant. Some T cells here may be from the graft donor.

CDR3 coding DNA: TGCAGCGTCCTCGAGGGAGGGACCCAGTACTTC. Its translation is CSVLEGGTQYF. The chain uses TRBV29-1 and TRBJ2-5; the D gene is possibly TRBD2 (6 bases). This CDR3 spans 11 amino acids. Trimming removed 6 bases at V and 7 bases at J, with 12 bases between. Germline V gene lookup returns CDR1 SQVTM and CDR2 ANQGSEA.